Below are 29 T cell receptor beta chains sequenced from a single sample in a study of regulatory T cells in long-lasting Graves disease. CDR3-region Arm-PCR and iRepertoire HTBI primers produced the TCR beta libraries. TCRdb processed the multiplex PCR reads anew with MiXCR; each CDR3 protein has one entry. The sample lists approximately 230,000 distinct CDR3 sequences; approximately 20% were seen once. The time point denotes: newly diagnosed GD, antithyroid drugs for less than 3 months. The TCR library used RNA extracted from PBMCs. The material was peripheral blood mononuclear cells (PBMCs), obtained at new diagnosis, from a patient treated with antithyroid drugs. These receptors were taken from a female donor with Graves disease.

The J gene is TRBJ2-2, the V gene TRBV24-1; 16 bases agree with TRBD2. The CDR3 consists of 19 residues. Germline loops: CDR1 KGHDR, CDR2 SFDVKD. Trimming removed 4 bases from V and 3 bases from J; junction bases left unmatched: 7. The CDR3 here is CATSDSGTSGRAYTGELFF. CDR3 in DNA: TGTGCCACCAGTGACTCCGGGACTAGCGGGAGGGCCTACACCGGGGAGCTGTTTTTT.

There are a few counts of this clonotype. The V and J genes are TRBV19 and TRBJ1-2, with TRBD1 as a possible D gene (5 bases). In germline, CDR1 is LNHDA, CDR2 SQIVND (reference sequence). This CDR3 is built from 13 residues. The germline V and J ends were trimmed by 5 bases and 1 base, with 8 bases remaining between them. Here the CDR3 DNA reads TGTGCCAGTAGTCACAGGCTTAACTATGGCTACACCTTC. Protein product: CASSHRLNYGYTF.

The sample holds many counts of this clonotype. J is TRBJ2-7 and V is TRBV20-1; tentative D call: TRBD1 (6 bases). The CDR3 length is 13 residues. Trimming removed 0 bases at V and 5 bases at J, with 11 bases between. Germline-derived CDR1 and CDR2 are DFQATT and SNEGSKA (reference sequence). The CDR3 DNA reads TGCAGTGCTAGAGATCTACAGGGTAACGAGCAGTACTTC. This sequence encodes CSARDLQGNEQYF.

There are a few counts of this clonotype. A much larger clone differs by one base, so this may be a read error. V and J are TRBV10-3 and TRBJ2-7, with TRBD1 identical over 8 bases. Losses at the gene ends were 5 bases for V and 3 bases for J; bases not matched to a gene: 3. The germline gives CDR1 ENHRY, CDR2 SYGVKD. The CDR3 is 13 residues long. DNA for the CDR3: TGTGCCATCAGTTATGACAGGGGCTACGAGCAGTACTTC. Protein sequence: CAISYDRGYEQYF.

Many counts were recorded for this clonotype. V and J are TRBV20-1 and TRBJ2-1; 8 bases map to TRBD2. Germline values: CDR1 DFQATT, CDR2 SNEGSKA (reference sequence). V was pared by 1 base and J by 4 bases, with 6 bases of the junction left unmatched. This CDR3 comprises 15 residues. CDR3 bases: TGCAGTGCTAGAGTTGACGGGAGGGGGTACAATGAGCAGTTCTTC. This gives the protein CSARVDGRGYNEQFF.

This clonotype was observed at least ten times. The V and J genes are TRBV28 and TRBJ1-2, with D unclear. The CDR3 consists of 13 residues. Per the germline V gene, CDR1 is MDHEN and CDR2 is SYDVKM. The V and J ends lost 8 bases and 8 bases respectively, with 18 bases between them. CDR3 bases: TGTGCCAGCGCGGACGGGTGGGGTAGAGGCTACACCTTC. Translation: CASADGWGRGYTF.

This clonotype was detected many times. The chain uses TRBV28 and TRBJ2-7; the match to TRBD1 covers 7 bases. With 10 bases clipped from V and 0 bases from J, the junction kept 6 bases outside the gene matches. CDR1 is MDHEN and CDR2 is SYDVKM in the germline V gene. The CDR3 consists of 13 residues. CDR3 nucleotide sequence: TGTGCCACAGAGACAGGGAGCTCCTACGAGCAGTACTTC. It encodes CATETGSSYEQYF.

The sample holds many counts of this clonotype. The chain has TRBV20-1 and TRBJ1-2, with 10 bases identical to TRBD1. With V trimmed by 5 bases and J by 2 bases, 2 bases remained unmatched. CDR3 length: 13 residues. Germline assignment: CDR1 DFQATT and CDR2 SNEGSKA (reference sequence). CDR3 sequence (DNA): TGCAGTGCTCAGACAGGGGGCAACTATGGCTACACCTTC. Amino acid sequence: CSAQTGGNYGYTF.

This clonotype has ten or more counts. The chain carries TRBV28 and TRBJ2-7; D remains ambiguous. V shed 4 bases and J shed 3 bases, with 10 bases lying between them. Germline lookup yields CDR1 MDHEN and CDR2 SYDVKM. CDR3 length: 13 amino acids. Here the CDR3 reads CASSSGRFYEQYF. The CDR3, as DNA: TGTGCCAGCAGTTCAGGAAGGTTCTACGAGCAGTACTTC.

For this clonotype: Since a far larger clone is one base different, this is likely a read error. This chain links TRBV2 with TRBJ2-5; possibly TRBD1 for D (6 bases). CDR3 length equals 14 residues. V lost 7 bases to trimming and J lost 11 bases, with 23 bases between them. Germline loops: CDR1 SNHLY, CDR2 FYNNEI. CDR3 nucleotides: TGTGCCAGCAAGGGAGAATTGGGGGACAATGAGCAGTACTTC. Residues: CASKGELGDNEQYF. Combining the CDR3 with reference TRBV2 and TRBJ2-5 gives the whole variable domain EPEVTQTPSHQVTQMGQEVILRCVPISNHLYFYWYRQILGQKVEFLVSFYNNEISEKSEIFDDQFSVERPDGSNFTLKIRSTKLEDSAMYFCASKGELGDNEQYFGPGTRLLVL.

This clonotype came up many times. The chain's CDR3 is CASSLEGSAEAFF. CDR3 nucleotide sequence: TGCGCCAGCAGCTTGGAAGGGAGCGCTGAAGCTTTCTTT. The chain carries TRBV5-1 and TRBJ1-1, with D unclear. Germline lookup yields CDR1 SGHRS and CDR2 YFSETQ. CDR3 length equals 13 residues. V was clipped by 0 bases and J by 6 bases, with 9 bases between them.

This clonotype was seen a few times. V and J are TRBV5-1 and TRBJ2-7; TRBD2 might be the D (6 bases). Germline V gives CDR1 SGHRS, CDR2 YFSETQ. V lost 2 bases and J 3 bases, leaving 12 bases between the germline ends. This CDR3 is 14 amino acids long. The CDR3 loop is CASSLGGRIYEQYF. CDR3 DNA: TGCGCCAGCAGCTTAGGAGGGAGAATCTACGAGCAGTACTTC.

This clonotype was detected many times. The chain is built from TRBV20-1 and TRBJ2-2; possible D gene TRBD2, 7 bases. CDR1 is DFQATT and CDR2 is SNEGSKA in the germline V gene (reference sequence). Trimming removed 0 bases at V and 6 bases at J, with 8 bases between. This CDR3 region has 13 residues. CDR3 loop: CSARDGGPGELFF. CDR3 nucleotide sequence: TGCAGTGCTAGAGACGGGGGGCCCGGGGAGCTGTTTTTT.

This clonotype was detected many times. The chain recombines TRBV25-1 with TRBJ2-5, with D perhaps matching TRBD1 (5 bases). The V gene's germline CDR1 is MGHDK and CDR2 SYGVNS. The ends were cut back, 10 bases at V and 1 base at J, with 19 bases in the middle. This CDR3 contains 15 residues. Here the CDR3 reads CATTRSRDSQETQYF. Here the CDR3 DNA reads TGTGCCACCACTCGTTCCCGCGACAGCCAAGAGACCCAGTACTTC.

The chain links TRBV11-3 to TRBJ2-1, with D perhaps TRBD1 (5 bases). Germline loops: CDR1 SGHNT, CDR2 YENEEA. The germline V and J ends were trimmed by 4 bases and 4 bases, with 8 bases remaining between them. The CDR3 contains 13 residues. CDR3 loop: CASSSTAYNEQFF. The CDR3 nucleotides read TGTGCCAGCAGCTCGACAGCATACAATGAGCAGTTCTTC.

This clonotype was recorded many times. The rearrangement links TRBV27 to TRBJ2-7; TRBD1 matches 7 bases. In germline, CDR1 is MNHEY, CDR2 SMNVEV (reference sequence). V shed 0 bases and J 2 bases; nucleotides not matched to a gene: 4. This CDR3 region has 15 residues. CDR3 coding DNA: TGTGCCAGCAGTTTATCCTCAGGGGGACCCTACGAGCAGTACTTC. Encoded protein: CASSLSSGGPYEQYF.

This clonotype occurred many times. The V and J genes are TRBV20-1 and TRBJ2-5, with D tentatively TRBD1 (6 bases). Germline CDR1 DFQATT, CDR2 SNEGSKA (reference sequence). Between the trimmed V and J ends, which lost 5 bases and 7 bases, there was a span of 11 bases. CDR3 size: 11 residues. CDR3 coding DNA: TGCAGTGCTCTCAGGGGTTGGACCCAGTACTTC. Translation gives CSALRGWTQYF.

There are many counts of this clonotype. CDR3 DNA sequence: TGTGCCAGCAGCGAACAGACGTGGAGCTCCTATAATTCACCCCTCCACTTT. Translated, it gives CASSEQTWSSYNSPLHF. The genes are TRBV11-2 and TRBJ1-6; no firm D call. Between the trimmed V and J ends, which lost 5 bases and 0 bases, there was a span of 14 bases. Looked up from germline, CDR1 is SGHAT and CDR2 is FQNNGV. CDR3 length: 17 amino acids.

The chain has TRBV7-9 and TRBJ1-3, with a possible D match to TRBD1 (6 bases). CDR3 length: 16 amino acids. With 7 bases removed from V and 0 bases from J, the gap between germline ends came to 16 bases. Germline loops: CDR1 SEHNR, CDR2 FQNEAQ (reference sequence). CDR3 nucleotides: TGTGCCAGCAAAGCAGGGGACCTCTTCTCTGGAAACACCATATATTTT. Encoded protein: CASKAGDLFSGNTIYF. The full variable domain, its missing parts supplied by reference TRBV7-9 and TRBJ1-3, is DTGVSQNPRHKITKRGQNVTFRCDPISEHNRLYWYRQTLGQGPEFLTYFQNEAQLEKSRLLSDRFSAERPKGSFSTLEIQRTEQGDSAMYLCASKAGDLFSGNTIYFGEGSWLTVV.

The rearrangement links TRBV3-1 to TRBJ2-1, with 11 bases that match TRBD2. Unmatched junction bases numbered 9, after V lost 6 bases and J lost 5 bases. Germline V lookup: CDR1 LGHDT, CDR2 YNNKEL (reference sequence). This CDR3 comprises 16 residues. CDR3 sequence (DNA): TGTGCCAGCAGTCATCGACCGGGACTAGCGGACAATGAGCAGTTCTTC. Amino acids: CASSHRPGLADNEQFF.

This clonotype was observed many times. This chain links TRBV6-1 with TRBJ1-3; D might be TRBD1 (5 bases). From germline, CDR1 is MNHNS and CDR2 SASEGT. The CDR3 consists of 12 residues. V dropped 6 bases and J dropped 8 bases, with 11 bases sitting between them. CDR3 region: CASRIGEDTIYF. Written as DNA, the CDR3 is TGTGCCAGCAGGATAGGGGAGGACACCATATATTTT.

This clonotype was detected only a few times. The chain is built from TRBV19 and TRBJ1-1, with 7 positions matching TRBD1. The V gene's germline CDR1 is LNHDA and CDR2 SQIVND (reference sequence). The CDR3 is made up of 13 amino acids. Trimming removed 7 bases from V and 1 base from J; junction bases left unmatched: 3. For the CDR3, the DNA is TGTGCCAGTATCGGGACAGAGAACACTGAAGCTTTCTTT. Translating gives CASIGTENTEAFF.

The chain couples TRBV28 to TRBJ2-4; D is possibly TRBD1 (5 bases). CDR1 is MDHEN and CDR2 is SYDVKM in the germline V gene. V lost 5 bases and J 0 bases, leaving 20 bases between the germline ends. The CDR3 is made up of 18 amino acids. The CDR3 coding sequence is TGTGCCAGCAGTCGTCCTCAGGGTATGGCAGTAGCCAAAAACATTCAGTACTTC. Translation gives CASSRPQGMAVAKNIQYF.

For the CDR3, the DNA is TGTGCCAGCAGTTCCGGGATGAGGGGAAATCAGCCCCAGCATTTT. This translates into CASSSGMRGNQPQHF. The chain joins TRBV28 to TRBJ1-5; possibly TRBD1 for D (5 bases). CDR1 and CDR2 from the germline V gene are MDHEN and SYDVKM. V lost 4 bases, J lost 4 bases, and 14 bases lay in between. The CDR3 is made up of 15 amino acids.

This clonotype occurred many times. The rearrangement joins TRBV13 to TRBJ1-5, with no clear D. The length of the CDR3 is 14 residues. CDR1 and CDR2 from the germline V gene are PRHDT and FYEKMQ (reference sequence). Trimming stripped 3 bases from V and 0 bases from J, with 6 bases between. The CDR3 DNA sequence: TGTGCCAGCAGCTTTGGACCTAGCAATCAGCCCCAGCATTTT. It is translated as CASSFGPSNQPQHF. Full variable domain (remainder filled in from reference TRBV13 and TRBJ1-5): AAGVIQSPRHLIKEKRETATLKCYPIPRHDTVYWYQQGPGQDPQFLISFYEKMQSDKGSIPDRFSAQQFSDYHSELNMSSLELGDSALYFCASSFGPSNQPQHFGDGTRLSIL.

This clonotype was counted ten times or more. The chain has TRBV20-1 and TRBJ2-3, with 7 positions matching TRBD1. V lost 6 bases to trimming and J lost 4 bases; unmatched junction nucleotides: 10. Germline V gene data show CDR1 as DFQATT and CDR2 as SNEGSKA (reference sequence). CDR3 length: 14 residues. The CDR3 DNA follows: TGCAGTGCGAGACAGGGCGCGCACCCAGATACGCAGTATTTT. Its translation: CSARQGAHPDTQYF.

This clonotype was seen repeatedly, ten times or more. One end of the junction fails to match germline, which may point to a read error. The chain uses TRBV7-9 and TRBJ2-7, with 7 bases aligning to TRBD1. Germline V gene sequence: CDR1 SEHNR, CDR2 FQNEAQ (reference sequence). This CDR3 is built from 12 residues. The CDR3 loop is CASSWSVDRVVF. The CDR3 nucleotides read TGTGCCAGCAGCTGGTCAGTCGACAGGGTTGTCTTC. The variable domain in full, completed from reference TRBV7-9 and TRBJ2-7, reads DTGVSQNPRHKITKRGQNVTFRCDPISEHNRLYWYRQTLGQGPEFLTYFQNEAQLEKSRLLSDRFSAERPKGSFSTLEIQRTEQGDSAMYLCASSWSVDRVVFGPGTRLTVT.

This clonotype was found many times. CDR3 in amino acids: CATSAAGPVGGYTF. The CDR3 DNA follows: TGTGCCACCAGTGCAGCCGGCCCTGTTGGGGGCTACACCTTC. This chain uses TRBV24-1 with TRBJ1-2; no clear D gene. The CDR3 is 14 residues long. CDR1 is KGHDR and CDR2 is SFDVKD in the germline V gene. V dropped 5 bases and J dropped 8 bases, with 17 bases sitting between them.

This clonotype was detected many times. The CDR3 nucleotides read TGTGCCAGCTCACCGGGCCTAGCGGGAGTAGGGGAGACCCAGTACTTC. Protein: CASSPGLAGVGETQYF. The chain links TRBV18 to TRBJ2-5; 10 bases match TRBD2. Per the germline V gene, CDR1 is KGHSH and CDR2 is LQKENI. V trimming: 3 bases; J trimming: 5 bases; junction bases outside the gene matches: 9. The length of the CDR3 is 16 residues.